The 20 T cell receptor beta chains reported below all come from one sample, sequenced in a study of cytomegalovirus exposure and HLA in healthy donors. PCR primers comprised 60 Vbeta and 13 Jbeta primers. Clones were sequenced by immunoSEQ multiplex PCR, and TCRdb holds only the in-frame ones, with some missing. The table includes 60,000 or so clones, less than 90% detected once. The source material was PBMCs. The receptors were gathered from a female donor in good health and CMV-seronegative.

J is TRBJ2-7 and V is TRBV27; 9 nucleotides match TRBD1. The CDR3 has 16 residues. From germline, CDR1 is MNHEY and CDR2 SMNVEV (reference sequence). V lost 3 bases to trimming and J lost 1 base; unmatched junction nucleotides: 7. In nucleotides, the CDR3 is TGTGCCAGCAGTTTCCCCGGGACAGGGCATTCCTACGAGCAGTACTTC. It encodes CASSFPGTGHSYEQYF.

V gene TRBV2 combines with J gene TRBJ2-3, with D possibly matching TRBD1 (6 bases). Trimming cost V 3 bases and J 2 bases, with 9 bases left between them. CDR3 length equals 14 residues. Germline-derived CDR1 and CDR2 are SNHLY and FYNNEI. The CDR3 DNA sequence: TGTGCCAGCAGTGAGGGGGCCGCCACAGATACGCAGTATTTT. Translation: CASSEGAATDTQYF.

The V gene is TRBV7-2, the J gene TRBJ2-7; 10 bases map to TRBD2. V lost 4 bases and J lost 7; bases outside the gene matches: 13. Germline V gene sequence: CDR1 SGHTA, CDR2 FQGNSA. The length of the CDR3 is 16 residues. CDR3 region: CASSWAVSGRAGEQYF. In DNA form, the CDR3 reads TGTGCCAGCAGCTGGGCCGTAAGCGGGAGGGCCGGAGAGCAGTACTTC.

The chain combines TRBV14 with TRBJ1-2; D perhaps matches TRBD1 (5 bases). V lost 0 bases and J 6 bases, leaving 11 bases between the germline ends. The CDR3 totals 14 residues. The germline V gene encodes CDR1 SGHDN and CDR2 FVKESK. In DNA form, the CDR3 reads TGTGCCAGCAGCCAAGATCAAGGGGCCGATGGCTACACCTTC. It yields the protein CASSQDQGADGYTF.

The chain links TRBV7-9 to TRBJ2-7; possible D gene TRBD1, 6 bases. The germline V gene encodes CDR1 SEHNR and CDR2 FQNEAQ (reference sequence). V was shortened by 5 bases and J by 3 bases, with 20 bases between the two germline ends. The CDR3 loop spans 16 amino acids. DNA of the CDR3: TGTGCCAGCAGCCCAAAAGGACGGTCGGGACACTACGAGCAGTACTTC. Residues: CASSPKGRSGHYEQYF.

The CDR3 coding sequence is TGCAGCGTTGAAACGCGCCTAGCGGGGGAGCAGTACTTC. As protein: CSVETRLAGEQYF. This rearrangement joins TRBV29-1 to TRBJ2-7; the match to TRBD2 covers 9 bases. The CDR3 contains 13 residues. The V segment lost 2 bases and the J segment 7 bases; nucleotides outside the gene matches: 6. CDR1 and CDR2 (germline): SQVTM, ANQGSEA.

This chain uses TRBV9 with TRBJ1-2, with D perhaps TRBD1 (6 bases). V lost 4 bases to trimming and J lost 6 bases, with 19 bases between them. Germline V gives CDR1 SGDLS, CDR2 YYNGEE. The CDR3 runs 15 residues. This chain's CDR3 is CASSSRSQGLDGYTF. CDR3 bases: TGTGCCAGCAGCTCACGATCACAGGGTCTCGATGGCTACACCTTC. The full variable domain, completed using reference TRBV9 and TRBJ1-2, is DSGVTQTPKHLITATGQRVTLRCSPRSGDLSVYWYQQSLDQGLQFLIQYYNGEERAKGNILERFSAQQFPDLHSELNLSSLELGDSALYFCASSSRSQGLDGYTFGSGTRLTVV.

J is TRBJ2-5 and V is TRBV7-2; 7 bases align to TRBD2. From germline, CDR1 is SGHTA and CDR2 FQGNSA. Trimming took 1 base from V and 4 from J; bases not matched to a gene: 12. This CDR3 contains 17 residues. The CDR3 sequence: CASSLVASGTDGETQYF. DNA for the CDR3: TGTGCCAGCAGCTTAGTGGCTAGCGGCACAGATGGAGAGACCCAGTACTTC.

This clone was picked up a small number of times. V and J are TRBV6-4 and TRBJ2-1; 11 nucleotides agree with TRBD2. Per the germline V gene, CDR1 is MRHNA and CDR2 is SNTAGT. Losses at the gene ends were 6 bases for V and 7 bases for J; bases not matched to a gene: 8. The CDR3 consists of 15 residues. CDR3 loop: CASRKTSGSGNEQFF. CDR3 DNA: TGTGCCAGCAGAAAAACTAGCGGGAGTGGGAATGAGCAGTTCTTC.

The chain has TRBV21-1 and TRBJ2-2; the table assigns TRBD2, which was not confirmed against the DNA. TRBV21-1 is a documented pseudogene. The CDR3 is made up of 15 amino acids. CDR3 amino acids: CASSKATSNGGELFF. The CDR3 DNA sequence: TGTGCCAGCAGCAAGGCGACTAGTAACGGCGGGGAGCTGTTTTTT.

This clone was detected once. The V and J genes are TRBV15 and TRBJ2-7; TRBD2 aligns across 7 bases. The ends lost 1 base at V and 6 bases at J; junction bases unmatched: 0. The CDR3 length is 12 residues. The germline V gene has CDR1 LNHNV and CDR2 YYDKDF (reference sequence). The CDR3 DNA follows: TGTGCCACCAGCAGAGGGGGGGGCGAGCAGTACTTC. This gives the protein CATSRGGGEQYF.

The chain links TRBV2 to TRBJ1-2, with 10 bases aligning to TRBD1. The CDR3 contains 16 residues. The junction had 9 bases not matched to a gene; V was cut back by 4 bases and J by 4 bases. CDR1 is SNHLY, CDR2 FYNNEI, per germline. The CDR3 DNA reads TGTGCCAGCAGTGGTACCCGGGACAGGGGATTCTATGGCTACACCTTC. It is translated as CASSGTRDRGFYGYTF.

This chain uses TRBV10-3 with TRBJ2-5, with 11 bases aligning to TRBD1. After removal of 5 bases from V and 3 bases from J, the junction contained 5 bases not matched to a gene. The CDR3 is 15 residues long. Germline loops: CDR1 ENHRY, CDR2 SYGVKD. The CDR3 DNA reads as TGTGCCATCAGTCCCGGGACAGGGGGGGAAGAGACCCAGTACTTC. Its protein is CAISPGTGGEETQYF.

Notes on this clone: The same CDR3 is also encoded by other DNA sequences in this sample. This chain uses TRBV2 with TRBJ1-2; TRBD1 aligns across 7 bases. There are 15 residues in the CDR3. Looked up from germline, CDR1 is SNHLY and CDR2 is FYNNEI. V was clipped by 7 bases and J by 4 bases; unmatched bases: 12. CDR3 sequence (DNA): TGTGCCAGCAAAGCACAGGGGCTTGCCGGCTATGGCTACACCTTC. It encodes CASKAQGLAGYGYTF.

J is TRBJ2-1 and V is TRBV11-2; TRBD2 is a possible D gene (6 bases). The germline CDR1 and CDR2 sequences are SGHAT and FQNNGV. The CDR3 runs 16 residues. The V end was cut by 1 base, the J end by 4 bases, with 14 bases between. The CDR3 spells CASSLGGTGLYNEQFF. The CDR3 nucleotides read TGTGCCAGCAGCTTAGGTGGGACGGGACTTTACAATGAGCAGTTCTTC.

The chain links TRBV5-6 to TRBJ1-3, with TRBD1 matching over 10 bases. The germline V gene encodes CDR1 SGHDT and CDR2 YYEEEE. This CDR3 region has 15 residues. The trim removed 3 bases at V and 3 bases at J, leaving 3 bases unmatched. The CDR3 spells CASSWGTGDGNTIYF. DNA for the CDR3: TGTGCCAGCAGCTGGGGGACAGGGGATGGAAACACCATATATTTT.

The genes are TRBV30 and TRBJ2-1, with D maybe TRBD2 (5 bases). The CDR3 totals 13 residues. V dropped 3 bases and J dropped 9 bases, with 15 bases sitting between them. CDR1 and CDR2 (germline): GTSNPN, SVGIG (reference sequence). CDR3 region: CAWSEGFRGEQFF. The CDR3 nucleotides are TGTGCCTGGAGCGAGGGTTTTAGAGGTGAGCAGTTCTTC.

V usage is TRBV2 and J usage is TRBJ2-3; TRBD1 matches at 11 bases. Germline values: CDR1 SNHLY, CDR2 FYNNEI. This CDR3 region has 16 residues. Unmatched junction bases numbered 15, after V lost 6 bases and J lost 10 bases. As DNA, the CDR3 is TGTGCCAGCAGGGGGGTCCCGGGACAGGGGGAAATGGCGCAGTATTTT. It codes for CASRGVPGQGEMAQYF.

The chain joins TRBV27 to TRBJ2-2; D may be TRBD1 (6 bases). The CDR3 totals 14 residues. Trimming cost V 6 bases and J 4 bases, with 12 bases left between them. Germline lookup yields CDR1 MNHEY and CDR2 SMNVEV (reference sequence). The CDR3 here is CASRPIGGTGELFF. The CDR3 DNA follows: TGTGCCAGCAGACCAATAGGGGGCACCGGGGAGCTGTTTTTT.

For the CDR3, the DNA is TGCGCCAGCAGCTTGGTTTCGGGGACTGAAGCTTTCTTT. As protein: CASSLVSGTEAFF. V gene TRBV5-1 combines with J gene TRBJ1-1, with D hard to call. The CDR3 is 13 residues long. V was pared by 0 bases and J by 5 bases, with 8 bases between. CDR1 and CDR2 from the germline V gene are SGHRS and YFSETQ.